This entry describes one T cell receptor (beta chain). This clone was detected once. No cognate antigen has been identified for it. Base qualities are not recorded, but no much larger clone differs from it by a single base. The data stem from a study of cytomegalovirus exposure and HLA in healthy donors (dated by TCRdb to 2015 to 2018). Study-wide context: A later analysis indicated that the 100 to 150 validation repertoires were generated on the platform also employed for the 700 or so repertoires of the first cohort. The aim of the study was to test whether cataloging public T cell receptors could identify signatures of past pathogen exposure. Besides the first cohort of 666 subjects, a separate validation cohort made up of 95 to 150 different subjects was used. The study combined high-throughput TCR immunosequencing, statistical association of individual TCRs with disease status, and machine learning to predict cytomegalovirus infection status.

The method behind the library was the immunoSEQ multiplex PCR assay. The original pipeline was this. To diagnose cytomegalovirus status from the catalog of TCR beta chain sequences, a statistical classification framework was built. TCRdb took over this immuneACCESS table, retaining in-frame rearrangements with V and J assigned. Such tables are incomplete; in checked studies, under half of the missing clones stem from an unresolved V gene, and the remainder is unexplained. V, J and clone size are taken as reported in that table, and D and trimming were inferred from the DNA itself. The sample table shows roughly 100,000 clones, and 85% are seen once. 20% of the sample is taken by the ten largest. Donors formed part of the validation cohort, which comprised approximately 130 subjects and was distinct from the first cohort of 666 subjects. Taken from the germline V gene, the CDR1 and CDR2 loops are MDHEN and SYDVKM. Trimming at the junction amounts to 3 bases on V and 0 bases on J, and the germline ends lie 9 bases apart. The CDR3 holds 15 amino acids from the cysteine to the phenylalanine. The retained sequence is limited to the CDR3, 45 bases, with the frame set at the first base.

Broad study findings and their caveats: A later analysis found that TCRs clustered in the first cohort also tended to co-occur in the 120 validation repertoires, with about 94% of cluster scores above 0. Cytomegalovirus status was reported to be diagnosed by the classifier with high specificity and sensitivity in both the original and validation cohorts. Most TCR sequences were seen in very few donors, while some public TCRs were found in many individuals. Three of the identified cytomegalovirus-associated TCR beta chains were confirmed in vitro to be specific for cytomegalovirus antigens. The authors suggested that the approach could potentially be extended to other disease states and immunological phenotypes. In the study, about 150 TCR beta chains were listed as associated with cytomegalovirus. The validation cohort had no HLA typing available for a later analysis, so co-occurrence within that cohort was assessed over all 120 or so repertoires.

The receptor chain draws on TRBV28 and TRBJ2-1; the best D guess is TRBD2, with 5 bases matching. The sample taken for sequencing was PBMCs. The sequence derives from a man between 18 and 29 years old in good health and CMV-seropositive. The CDR3 loop reads CASSFVAGSYNEQFF. The DNA is TGTGCCAGCAGTTTTGTGGCGGGCTCCTACAATGAGCAGTTCTTC. Joined to the reference TRBV28 and TRBJ2-1 proteins, this CDR3 gives the full variable domain: DVKVTQSSRYLVKRTGEKVFLECVQDMDHENMFWYRQDPGLGLRLIYFSYDVKMKEKGDIPEGYSVSREKKERFSLILESASTNQTSMYLCASSFVAGSYNEQFFGPGTRLTVL.